This T cell receptor beta chain was sequenced for a study of blood T cell repertoires in COVID-19. Across the study: Donors in the United States, Italy and Spain gave samples during acute or convalescent COVID-19. The cDNA or gDNA used as material had been derived from T cells, B-cell-depleted T cells, or PBMCs.

The germline V and J ends were trimmed by 8 bases and 0 bases, with 14 bases remaining between them. The CDR3 spans 15 residues. Germline CDR1 reads LNHDA; CDR2 reads SQIVND (reference sequence). This clone was counted a few times. As handled by the study authors: It was from reference gene primer amplification that nucleated cell counts were estimated. The data were produced by immunoSEQ multiplex PCR, yet TCRdb's version contains in-frame clones alone and is incomplete. V and J calls and clone size follow that table, whereas D and trimming were derived from the DNA. The sample includes approximately 69,000 clones, more than 75% seen only once; the top ten take around 50%.

The origin of this receptor is a human donor in a cohort sampled during active COVID-19. Material for sequencing was peripheral blood. The chain joins TRBV19 to TRBJ1-3; weak D call: TRBD1 (5 bases). CDR3 coding DNA: TGTGCCAGTGCCTACACAGGAAGCTCTGGAAACACCATATATTTT. It specifies CASAYTGSSGNTIYF.